These 19 T cell receptor beta chains were sequenced from one sample in a study of T cells after yellow fever vaccination. From the 5' RACE reads, TCRdb called clonotypes with MiXCR, one entry per CDR3 protein. The data hold some 350,000 distinct CDR3 sequences, with 8.7% observed a single time. The source material was PBMCs, sampled on the day of the first yellow fever vaccination. These TCRs come from a man aged 18-30 years who received the YFV17D yellow fever vaccine.

V and J are TRBV28 and TRBJ1-2; D possibly corresponds to TRBD1 (6 bases). Germline values: CDR1 MDHEN, CDR2 SYDVKM. Trimming took off 7 bases at V and 2 bases at J, with 14 bases between the two ends. The CDR3 contains 14 residues. The CDR3 spells CASTQGGGNYGYTF. DNA for the CDR3: TGTGCCAGCACCCAGGGAGGGGGGAACTATGGCTACACCTTC.

V and J are TRBV5-1 and TRBJ2-5; 8 bases map to TRBD1. Germline-derived CDR1 and CDR2 are SGHRS and YFSETQ. The V and J ends lost 1 base and 5 bases, in that order; junction bases with no gene match: 4. CDR3 size: 14 residues. CDR3 DNA: TGCGCCAGCAGCTTGCAGGGGGCTCGGGAGACCCAGTACTTC. Its translation: CASSLQGARETQYF.

The chain uses TRBV4-1 and TRBJ2-2, with TRBD1 matching 9 bases. Germline CDR1 MGHRA, CDR2 YSYEKL. This CDR3 is built from 16 residues. V trimming: 3 bases; J trimming: 5 bases; junction bases outside the gene matches: 7. The CDR3: CASSQGGQGGTGELFF. The CDR3 DNA follows: TGCGCCAGCAGCCAGGGGGGACAGGGAGGGACCGGGGAGCTGTTTTTT.

This clonotype has a handful of counts. The chain recombines TRBV5-1 with TRBJ2-7; TRBD1 might be the D (6 bases). V lost 4 bases and J lost 4, with 12 bases in between. The germline CDR1 and CDR2 sequences are SGHRS and YFSETQ. The CDR3 sequence is 13 residues long. CDR3 DNA: TGCGCCAGCAGCCCAGGGGATTTGTACGAGCAGTACTTC. It codes for CASSPGDLYEQYF.

The gene calls are TRBV7-2 and TRBJ1-5; D is possibly TRBD1 (5 bases). CDR3 length equals 15 residues. Per germline, CDR1 SGHTA and CDR2 FQGNSA. Trimming pared 2 bases from V and 5 bases from J, leaving 13 bases between. The CDR3: CASSLWDGGDQPQHF. The CDR3 DNA is TGTGCCAGCAGCTTATGGGACGGAGGGGATCAGCCCCAGCATTTT. Full variable domain (missing parts from reference TRBV7-2 and TRBJ1-5): GAGVSQSPSNKVTEKGKDVELRCDPISGHTALYWYRQSLGQGLEFLIYFQGNSAPDKSGLPSDRFSAERTGGSVSTLTIQRTQQEDSAVYLCASSLWDGGDQPQHFGDGTRLSIL.

This clonotype was found many times. The J gene is TRBJ1-2, the V gene TRBV20-1; tentative D call: TRBD1 (6 bases). This CDR3 contains 13 residues. Germline V gives CDR1 DFQATT, CDR2 SNEGSKA (reference sequence). The germline V and J ends were trimmed by 1 base and 4 bases, with 10 bases remaining between them. CDR3 sequence: CSARGTEFYGYTF. The CDR3 coding sequence is TGCAGTGCTAGAGGGACAGAATTCTATGGCTACACCTTC.

This clonotype has just a few counts. The V and J genes are TRBV6-4 and TRBJ1-4, with 7 bases lining up with TRBD1. CDR1 and CDR2 from the germline V gene are MRHNA and SNTAGT. The CDR3 sequence is 16 residues long. The trim removed 7 bases at V and 8 bases at J, leaving 16 bases unmatched. The DNA of the CDR3 is TGTGCCAGCAATGATTGGCAGGGGGGCGGACAAGAAAAACTGTTTTTT. Encoded protein: CASNDWQGGGQEKLFF.

This clonotype was observed at least ten times. The chain links TRBV7-2 to TRBJ1-6; D unresolved. V dropped 3 bases and J dropped 11 bases, with 8 bases sitting between them. The CDR3 runs 12 residues. The germline gives CDR1 SGHTA, CDR2 FQGNSA. CDR3 bases: TGTGCCAGCAGCTTCCCATTGGCACCCCTCCACTTT. Protein: CASSFPLAPLHF.

This chain connects TRBV7-4 to TRBJ2-7, with 8 bases fitting TRBD1. Germline CDR1 and CDR2: SGHVT and SQSDAQ. The length of the CDR3 is 15 residues. Trimming removed 7 bases from V and 3 bases from J; junction bases left unmatched: 11. The CDR3 is CASTLQGGIHYEQYF. CDR3 nucleotides: TGTGCCAGCACCCTACAGGGGGGTATTCACTACGAGCAGTACTTC.

This clonotype was seen a few times. The chain has TRBV9 and TRBJ1-2; D remains ambiguous. This CDR3 is 14 amino acids long. The germline V gene encodes CDR1 SGDLS and CDR2 YYNGEE. Between the trimmed V and J ends, which lost 3 bases and 0 bases, there was a span of 9 bases. In nucleotides, the CDR3 is TGTGCCAGCAGCGCCCAGAGCTCTAACTATGGCTACACCTTC. Its protein is CASSAQSSNYGYTF. Full variable domain (outside the CDR3, taken from reference TRBV9 and TRBJ1-2): DSGVTQTPKHLITATGQRVTLRCSPRSGDLSVYWYQQSLDQGLQFLIQYYNGEERAKGNILERFSAQQFPDLHSELNLSSLELGDSALYFCASSAQSSNYGYTFGSGTRLTVV.

This clonotype was observed a handful of times. The chain carries TRBV6-5 and TRBJ1-1, with no clear D. Germline assignment: CDR1 MNHEY and CDR2 SVGAGI. This CDR3 spans 15 amino acids. V dropped 2 bases and J dropped 4 bases, with 14 bases sitting between them. The CDR3 coding sequence is TGTGCCAGCAGTTACAGAGCAACGCGGGGCACTGAAGCTTTCTTT. Protein sequence: CASSYRATRGTEAFF.

This clonotype was recorded a few times. This rearrangement joins TRBV7-8 to TRBJ1-2, with unresolved D. The CDR3 runs 14 residues. Germline V gene data show CDR1 as SGHVS and CDR2 as FQNEAQ. Deletions cut 1 base from V and 5 bases from J, with 11 bases between. This CDR3 reads CASSLVGWGYGYTF. CDR3 DNA sequence: TGTGCCAGCAGCTTAGTAGGGTGGGGATATGGCTACACCTTC. Full variable domain (remainder filled in from reference TRBV7-8 and TRBJ1-2): GAGVSQSPRYKVAKRGQDVALRCDPISGHVSLFWYQQALGQGPEFLTYFQNEAQLDKSGLPSDRFFAERPEGSVSTLKIQRTQQEDSAVYLCASSLVGWGYGYTFGSGTRLTVV.

A remark on this clonotype: This could be a read error, since a much larger clone is one nucleotide away. The J gene is TRBJ2-3, the V gene TRBV7-2; D perhaps matches TRBD1 (6 bases). The CDR3 spans 15 residues. Germline V gene lookup returns CDR1 SGHTA and CDR2 FQGNSA. The CDR3 reads CACSLEGGRTDTQYF. CDR3 bases: TGTGCCTGCAGCTTAGAAGGGGGTAGGACAGATACGCAGTATTTT.

Worth noting for this clonotype: The junction departs from germline at one end; a sequencing error may be responsible. J is TRBJ2-1 and V is TRBV27, with D unresolved. The CDR3 loop spans 13 amino acids. Germline values: CDR1 MNHEY, CDR2 SMNVEV (reference sequence). The CDR3 DNA sequence: TGTGCCAGCAGTTTCCCCTCGGCCAATGAGCAGATCTTC. Translated, it gives CASSFPSANEQIF.

A few counts support this clonotype. This chain links TRBV24-1 with TRBJ2-1, with 12 positions matching TRBD1. CDR1 and CDR2 from the germline V gene are KGHDR and SFDVKD. CDR3 length: 16 amino acids. With V trimmed by 5 bases and J by 4 bases, 5 bases remained unmatched. The CDR3 spells CATSGRGQGAYNEQFF. The DNA for the CDR3 is TGTGCCACCAGTGGGCGGGGACAGGGGGCTTACAATGAGCAGTTCTTC.

This clonotype has just a few counts. CDR3 nucleotides: TGTGCCAGCAGTGAAAGGTTGCACCTCCAAGAGACCCAGTACTTC. Translated: CASSERLHLQETQYF. V gene TRBV2 combines with J gene TRBJ2-5; D is undetermined. This CDR3 contains 15 residues. CDR1 and CDR2 (germline): SNHLY, FYNNEI. V was clipped by 2 bases and J by 1 base, with 11 bases between them.

This clonotype was counted between two and nine times. The chain uses TRBV12-3 or TRBV12-4 and TRBJ1-3, with D hard to call. The V and J ends lost 9 bases and 0 bases respectively, with 21 bases between them. The CDR3 is 17 amino acids. The CDR3 spells CASTYYRSTTSGNTIYF. The CDR3 bases are TGTGCCAGTACGTATTACAGAAGCACGACCTCTGGAAACACCATATATTTT.

The V call is TRBV5-1, the J call TRBJ1-2; D is unresolved. This CDR3 region has 13 residues. Germline loops: CDR1 SGHRS, CDR2 YFSETQ. The ends were cut back, 0 bases at V and 0 bases at J, with 3 bases in the middle. CDR3 DNA: TGCGCCAGCAGCTTGGGGGCTAACTATGGCTACACCTTC. Translation: CASSLGANYGYTF. The variable domain in full, completed from reference TRBV5-1 and TRBJ1-2, reads KAGVTQTPRYLIKTRGQQVTLSCSPISGHRSVSWYQQTPGQGLQFLFEYFSETQRNKGNFPGRFSGRQFSNSRSEMNVSTLELGDSALYLCASSLGANYGYTFGSGTRLTVV.

The gene calls are TRBV29-1 and TRBJ2-3; unclear D gene. Germline loops: CDR1 SQVTM, CDR2 ANQGSEA. V gave up 2 bases and J gave up 1 base, with 10 bases separating them. There are 14 residues in the CDR3. The CDR3 is CSVERGFGTDTQYF. CDR3 sequence (DNA): TGCAGCGTTGAACGTGGCTTCGGCACAGATACGCAGTATTTT.